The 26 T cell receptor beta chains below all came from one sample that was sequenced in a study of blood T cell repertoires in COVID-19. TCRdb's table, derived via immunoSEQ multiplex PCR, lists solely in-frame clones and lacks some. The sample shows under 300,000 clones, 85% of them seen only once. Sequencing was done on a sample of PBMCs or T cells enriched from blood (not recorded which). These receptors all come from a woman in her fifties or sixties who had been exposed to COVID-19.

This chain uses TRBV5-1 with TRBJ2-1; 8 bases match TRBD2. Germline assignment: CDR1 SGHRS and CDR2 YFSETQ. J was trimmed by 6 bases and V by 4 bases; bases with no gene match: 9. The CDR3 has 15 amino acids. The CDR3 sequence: CASSPSGGVLNEQFF. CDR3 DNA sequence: TGCGCCAGCAGCCCGAGCGGGGGAGTTCTCAATGAGCAGTTCTTC.

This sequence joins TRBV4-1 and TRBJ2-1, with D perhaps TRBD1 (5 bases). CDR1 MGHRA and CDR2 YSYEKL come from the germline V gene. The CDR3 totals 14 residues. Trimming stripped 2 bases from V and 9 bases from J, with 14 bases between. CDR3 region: CASSQLVGLGEQFF. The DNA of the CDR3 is TGCGCCAGCAGCCAATTAGTGGGGCTTGGTGAGCAGTTCTTC.

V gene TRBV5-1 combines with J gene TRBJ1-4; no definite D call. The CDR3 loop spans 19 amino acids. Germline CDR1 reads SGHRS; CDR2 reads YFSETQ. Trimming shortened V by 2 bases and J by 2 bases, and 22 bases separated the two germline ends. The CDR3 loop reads CASSFGFDQPTKTNEKLFF. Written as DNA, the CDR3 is TGCGCCAGCAGCTTCGGGTTCGACCAACCAACAAAGACTAATGAAAAACTGTTTTTT.

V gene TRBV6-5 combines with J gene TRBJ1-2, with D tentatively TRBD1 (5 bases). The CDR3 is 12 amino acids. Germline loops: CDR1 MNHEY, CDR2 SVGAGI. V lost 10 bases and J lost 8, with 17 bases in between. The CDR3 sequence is CATVDGGEGYTF. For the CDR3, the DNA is TGTGCCACCGTCGACGGGGGAGAAGGCTACACCTTC.

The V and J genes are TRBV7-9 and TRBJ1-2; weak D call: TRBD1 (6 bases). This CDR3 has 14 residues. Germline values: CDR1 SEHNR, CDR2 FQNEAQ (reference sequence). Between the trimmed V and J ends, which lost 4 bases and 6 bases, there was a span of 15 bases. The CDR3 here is CASSSTGSLDGYTF. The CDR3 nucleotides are TGTGCCAGCAGCTCAACAGGGTCCCTGGATGGCTACACCTTC.

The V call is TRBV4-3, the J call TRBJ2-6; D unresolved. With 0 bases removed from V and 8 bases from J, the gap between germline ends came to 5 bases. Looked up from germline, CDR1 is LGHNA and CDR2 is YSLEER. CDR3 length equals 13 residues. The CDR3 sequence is CASSQDMSNVLTF. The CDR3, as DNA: TGCGCCAGCAGCCAAGACATGTCCAACGTCCTGACTTTC.

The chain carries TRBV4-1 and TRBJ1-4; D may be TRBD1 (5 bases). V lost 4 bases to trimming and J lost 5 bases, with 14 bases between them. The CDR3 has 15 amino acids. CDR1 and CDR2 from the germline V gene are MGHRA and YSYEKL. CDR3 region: CASSRTEPGNEKLFF. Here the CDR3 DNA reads TGCGCCAGCAGCCGCACCGAGCCAGGGAATGAAAAACTGTTTTTT.

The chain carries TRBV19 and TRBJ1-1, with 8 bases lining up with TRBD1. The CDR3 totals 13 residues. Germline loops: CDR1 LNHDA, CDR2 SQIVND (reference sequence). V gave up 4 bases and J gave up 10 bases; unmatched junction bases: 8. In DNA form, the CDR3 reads TGTGCCAGTAGTACTTCGACAGGGGCAGGAGCTTTCTTT. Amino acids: CASSTSTGAGAFF.

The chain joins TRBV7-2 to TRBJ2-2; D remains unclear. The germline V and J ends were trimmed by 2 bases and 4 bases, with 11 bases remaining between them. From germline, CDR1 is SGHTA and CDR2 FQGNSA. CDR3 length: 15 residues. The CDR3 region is CASSLMKRVTGELFF. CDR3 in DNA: TGTGCCAGCAGCTTAATGAAGAGAGTCACCGGGGAGCTGTTTTTT.

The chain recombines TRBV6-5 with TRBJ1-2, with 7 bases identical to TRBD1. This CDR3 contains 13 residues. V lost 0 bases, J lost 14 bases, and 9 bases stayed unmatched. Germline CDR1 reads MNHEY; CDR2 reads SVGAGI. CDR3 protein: CASSYSGDRGRTF. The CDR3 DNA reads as TGTGCCAGCAGTTACTCGGGGGACAGAGGAAGAACCTTC.

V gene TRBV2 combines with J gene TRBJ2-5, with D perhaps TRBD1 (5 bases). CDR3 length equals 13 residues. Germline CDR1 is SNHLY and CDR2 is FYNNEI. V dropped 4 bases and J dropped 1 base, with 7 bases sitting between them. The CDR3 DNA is TGTGCCAGCAGTGCGACAGTCCAAGAGACCCAGTACTTC. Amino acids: CASSATVQETQYF.

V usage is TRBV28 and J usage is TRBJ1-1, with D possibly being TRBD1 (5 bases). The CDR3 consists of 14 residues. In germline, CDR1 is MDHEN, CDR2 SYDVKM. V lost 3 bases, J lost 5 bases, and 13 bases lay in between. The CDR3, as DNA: TGTGCCAGCAGTTTGGGAGCAGGGAGGACTGAAGCTTTCTTT. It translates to CASSLGAGRTEAFF. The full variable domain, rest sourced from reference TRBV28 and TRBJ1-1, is DVKVTQSSRYLVKRTGEKVFLECVQDMDHENMFWYRQDPGLGLRLIYFSYDVKMKEKGDIPEGYSVSREKKERFSLILESASTNQTSMYLCASSLGAGRTEAFFGQGTRLTVV.

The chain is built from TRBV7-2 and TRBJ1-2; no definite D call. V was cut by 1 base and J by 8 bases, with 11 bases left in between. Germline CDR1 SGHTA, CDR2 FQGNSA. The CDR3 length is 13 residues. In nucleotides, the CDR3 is TGTGCCAGCAGCTTAGGGCCGGAACAGGGCTACACCTTC. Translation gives CASSLGPEQGYTF.

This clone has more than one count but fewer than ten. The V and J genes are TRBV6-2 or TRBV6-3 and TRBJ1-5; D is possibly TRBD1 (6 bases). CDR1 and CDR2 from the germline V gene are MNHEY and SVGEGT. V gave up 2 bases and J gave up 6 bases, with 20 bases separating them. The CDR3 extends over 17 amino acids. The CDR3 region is CASSYRRQEPWGQPQHF. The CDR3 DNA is TGTGCCAGCAGTTACCGAAGACAGGAGCCCTGGGGTCAGCCCCAGCATTTT.

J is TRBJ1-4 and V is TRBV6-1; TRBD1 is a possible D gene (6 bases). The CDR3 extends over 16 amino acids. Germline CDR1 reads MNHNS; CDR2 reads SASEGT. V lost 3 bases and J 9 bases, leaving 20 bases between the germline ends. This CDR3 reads CASSEKGGFGQKKLFF. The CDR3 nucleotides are TGTGCCAGCAGTGAGAAGGGGGGGTTTGGGCAGAAAAAACTGTTTTTT.

The CDR3 protein is CASSKEVGAKGSTEAFF. CDR3 nucleotides: TGTGCCAGCAGCAAAGAGGTGGGGGCTAAGGGAAGCACTGAAGCTTTCTTT. The V gene is TRBV21-1, the J gene TRBJ1-1; TRBD1, the table's D call, lacks a check against the DNA. TRBV21-1 is labeled a pseudogene. This CDR3 is built from 17 residues.

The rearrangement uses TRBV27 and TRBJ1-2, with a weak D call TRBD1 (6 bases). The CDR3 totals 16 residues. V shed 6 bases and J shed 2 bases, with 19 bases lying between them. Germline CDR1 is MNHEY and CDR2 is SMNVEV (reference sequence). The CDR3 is CASSQIRDKLNYGYTF. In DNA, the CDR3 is TGTGCCAGCAGCCAGATCCGGGACAAACTAAACTATGGCTACACCTTC.

The CDR3 sequence is CASKRDLGDGYTF. Here the CDR3 DNA reads TGCGCCAGCAAACGGGATTTGGGCGATGGCTACACCTTC. The chain recombines TRBV10-1 with TRBJ1-2; D call uncertain. CDR1 WNHNN and CDR2 SYGVQD come from the germline V gene (reference sequence). V dropped 7 bases and J dropped 6 bases, with 15 bases sitting between them. The CDR3 length is 13 residues.

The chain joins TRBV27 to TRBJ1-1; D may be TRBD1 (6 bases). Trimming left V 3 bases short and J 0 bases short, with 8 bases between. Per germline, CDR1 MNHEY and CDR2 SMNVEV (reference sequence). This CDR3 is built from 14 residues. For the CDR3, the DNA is TGTGCCAGCAGTTTGACAGGATTGAACACTGAAGCTTTCTTT. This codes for CASSLTGLNTEAFF.

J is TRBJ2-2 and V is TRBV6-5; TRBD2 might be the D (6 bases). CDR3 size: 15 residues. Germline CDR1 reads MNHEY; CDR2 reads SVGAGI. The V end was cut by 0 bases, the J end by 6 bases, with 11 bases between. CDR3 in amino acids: CASSYSTLASGELFF. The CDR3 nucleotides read TGTGCCAGCAGTTACTCGACTCTAGCGTCCGGGGAGCTGTTTTTT.

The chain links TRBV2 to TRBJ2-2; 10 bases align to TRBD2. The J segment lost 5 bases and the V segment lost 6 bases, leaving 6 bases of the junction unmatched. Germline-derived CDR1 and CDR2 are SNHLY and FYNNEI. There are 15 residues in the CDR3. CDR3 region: CASRRSGGATGELFF. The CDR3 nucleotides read TGTGCCAGCAGGCGGAGCGGGGGGGCTACCGGGGAGCTGTTTTTT.

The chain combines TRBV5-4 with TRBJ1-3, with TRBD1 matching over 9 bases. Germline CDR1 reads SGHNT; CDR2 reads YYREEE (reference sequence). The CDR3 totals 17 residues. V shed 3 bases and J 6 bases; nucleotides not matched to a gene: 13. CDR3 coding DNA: TGTGCCAGCAGCTCGGACCCGGGACAGGGAGGTGCAAACACCATATATTTT. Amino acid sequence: CASSSDPGQGGANTIYF.

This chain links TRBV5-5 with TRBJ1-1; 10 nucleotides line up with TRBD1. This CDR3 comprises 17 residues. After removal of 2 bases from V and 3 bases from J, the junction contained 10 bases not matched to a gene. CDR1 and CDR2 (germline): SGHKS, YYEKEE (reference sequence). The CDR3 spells CASSLRDRGWGDTEAFF. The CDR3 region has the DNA TGTGCCAGCAGCTTACGGGACAGGGGATGGGGTGACACTGAAGCTTTCTTT.

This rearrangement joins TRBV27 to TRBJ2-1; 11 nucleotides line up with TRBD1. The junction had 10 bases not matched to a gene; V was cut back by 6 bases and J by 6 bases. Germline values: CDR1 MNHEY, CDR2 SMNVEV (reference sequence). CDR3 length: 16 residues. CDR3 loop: CASSRFGTGGPNEQFF. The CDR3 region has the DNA TGTGCCAGCAGCAGGTTTGGGACAGGGGGACCCAATGAGCAGTTCTTC.

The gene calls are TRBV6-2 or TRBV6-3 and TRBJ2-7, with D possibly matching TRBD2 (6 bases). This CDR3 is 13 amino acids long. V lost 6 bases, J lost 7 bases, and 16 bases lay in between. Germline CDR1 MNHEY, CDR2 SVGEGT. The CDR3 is CASSPSSGLEQYF. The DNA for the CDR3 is TGTGCCAGCAGCCCAAGCTCGGGACTTGAGCAGTACTTC.

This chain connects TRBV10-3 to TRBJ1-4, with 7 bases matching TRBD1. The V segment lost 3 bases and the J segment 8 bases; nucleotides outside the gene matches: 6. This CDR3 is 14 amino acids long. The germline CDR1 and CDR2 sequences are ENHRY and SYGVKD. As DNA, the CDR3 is TGTGCCATCAGTGACTCGACAGGGAGGGAAAAACTGTTTTTT. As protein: CAISDSTGREKLFF.